This T cell receptor (beta chain) was recovered during a study of T cells in Graves' hyperthyroidism and ophthalmopathy. Study-wide points: It was a median around seven months before onset that the model predicted ophthalmopathy.

The investigators amplified TCR beta CDR3 regions from RNA transcripts. HTBI primers drove first-round RT-PCR of the TCR CDR3. Each CDR3 protein gets one entry after TCRdb re-called the multiplex PCR reads with MiXCR. The sample lists a few hundred thousand distinct CDR3 sequences, 14% to 15% occurring once. This clonotype was seen at least ten times. Its antigen is undetermined. The CDR3 loop spans 14 amino acids. Trimming shortened V by 3 bases and J by 3 bases, and 12 bases separated the two germline ends. Germline loops: CDR1 MNHEY, CDR2 SMNVEV (reference sequence). The chain has TRBV27 and TRBJ2-7; D is possibly TRBD1 (5 bases). Material: blood. The receptor was isolated from a woman under 40 with Graves' hyperthyroidism. The chain's CDR3 is CASSFQGENYEQYF. CDR3 DNA: TGTGCCAGCAGTTTCCAGGGTGAGAACTACGAGCAGTACTTC.